The rows below give T cell receptor beta chains drawn from one sample of a study of T cell changes during pregnancy in multiple sclerosis. The method was immunoSEQ multiplex PCR; TCRdb's version includes in-frame clones alone and lacks a portion of them. The data hold fewer than 150,000 clones, with roughly 96% observed a single time. Source: peripheral blood, taken after pregnancy. These receptors originate from a female donor with multiple sclerosis, enrolled in a pregnancy study. The CDR3 runs from the conserved cysteine through the conserved F or W.

j_gene	v_gene	CDR3aa
TRBJ1-1	TRBV7-6	CASSRSGTEAFF
TRBJ2-3	TRBV28	CATSKIEAVNTQYF
TRBJ2-1	TRBV7-8	CASSLSGLRGYNEQFF
TRBJ2-5	TRBV19	CASSGWSQETQYF
TRBJ1-5	TRBV6-1	CASSGQGGNQPQHF
TRBJ2-2	TRBV7-9	CASRGRGRQELNTGELFF
TRBJ2-1	TRBV19	CASWTSGNEQFF
TRBJ1-2	TRBV28	CASSLGRVRGGYTF
TRBJ2-2	TRBV9	CASSVDLVGNTGELFF
TRBJ1-4	TRBV19	CASSILTGEKKLFF
TRBJ1-1	TRBV25-1	CASSESLAGGTEAFF
TRBJ1-1	TRBV10-3	CAIRDTGGTNTEAFF
TRBJ2-7	TRBV4-1	CASSQDLPGQGAYEQYF
TRBJ1-5	TRBV6-1	CASSEGGVYSNQPQHF
TRBJ2-1	TRBV5-5	CASSGPGQGMHEQFF
TRBJ1-2	TRBV7-2	CASSLMPQGRGYTF
TRBJ1-2	TRBV5-4	CASSFQTAGYGYTF
TRBJ1-3	TRBV18	CASSPTGRTGNTIYF
TRBJ2-1	TRBV5-1	CASSLGAGAYNEQFF
TRBJ1-5	TRBV9	CASSPSGGSNQPQHF
TRBJ2-1	TRBV28	CASTPSLGARNEQFF
TRBJ1-2	TRBV6-1	CASSRQGETGYTF
TRBJ2-1	TRBV13	CASSIGGRAGGGEQFF
TRBJ2-3	TRBV18	CASSPEAGGDWNTQYF
TRBJ1-5	TRBV27	CASSWQINQPQHF
TRBJ2-7	TRBV19	CASSVVGALFYEQYF
TRBJ2-1	TRBV28	CASSFRLAGDNEQFF
TRBJ2-1	TRBV4-2	CASSQDPGGGLINEQFF
TRBJ2-4	TRBV15	CATSRELAKNIQYF
TRBJ2-2	TRBV6-4	CASSKEEEVGELFF
TRBJ1-1	TRBV6-6	CASLSIKGARGTEAFF
TRBJ2-5	TRBV28	CASSLFGRAQDETQYF
TRBJ2-1	TRBV29-1	CSVRASGDNEQFF
TRBJ2-3	TRBV4-2	CASSPRDRGADTQYF
TRBJ2-1	TRBV9	CASSPSQGKGGNEQFF
TRBJ2-7	TRBV7-2	CASSSMTSGSTYEQYF
TRBJ1-2	TRBV29-1	CSVEGRGLSPNYGYTF
TRBJ2-1	TRBV29-1	CSVERLAGSYNEQFF
TRBJ1-4	TRBV29-1	CSALTVTEKLFF
TRBJ2-1	TRBV27	CASSLSGLAGYNEQFF